Detailed here is one T cell receptor beta chain. Healthy Russian Caucasian donors spanned ages roughly 6 to 90 years. PBMCs numbering at least 6 million were isolated per sample. Per sample, at least 6 micrograms of total RNA were extracted. Then a second PCR, running about 6 to 12 cycles, was carried out with a sample-barcoded 5' primer and a J-beta primer mix. The authors tagged each cDNA molecule using a template-switch adaptor with 12 random nucleotides. TCRdb processed the 5' RACE reads anew with MiXCR; each CDR3 protein has one entry. In the table there are some 1.4 million distinct CDR3 sequences, around two fifths of which are singletons. The sample belongs to a study of blood T cells in healthy people across ages. The sequence was collected from a woman under 30 in good health. Sample: blood.

The CDR3 here is CSANTGTANTEAFF. CDR3 DNA sequence: TGCAGTGCCAATACCGGGACAGCAAACACTGAAGCTTTCTTT. The chain employs TRBV20-1 and TRBJ1-1; 7 bases are shared with TRBD1. The CDR3 runs 14 residues. The trim removed 6 bases at V and 2 bases at J, leaving 9 bases unmatched. CDR1 and CDR2 from the germline V gene are DFQATT and SNEGSKA (reference sequence).